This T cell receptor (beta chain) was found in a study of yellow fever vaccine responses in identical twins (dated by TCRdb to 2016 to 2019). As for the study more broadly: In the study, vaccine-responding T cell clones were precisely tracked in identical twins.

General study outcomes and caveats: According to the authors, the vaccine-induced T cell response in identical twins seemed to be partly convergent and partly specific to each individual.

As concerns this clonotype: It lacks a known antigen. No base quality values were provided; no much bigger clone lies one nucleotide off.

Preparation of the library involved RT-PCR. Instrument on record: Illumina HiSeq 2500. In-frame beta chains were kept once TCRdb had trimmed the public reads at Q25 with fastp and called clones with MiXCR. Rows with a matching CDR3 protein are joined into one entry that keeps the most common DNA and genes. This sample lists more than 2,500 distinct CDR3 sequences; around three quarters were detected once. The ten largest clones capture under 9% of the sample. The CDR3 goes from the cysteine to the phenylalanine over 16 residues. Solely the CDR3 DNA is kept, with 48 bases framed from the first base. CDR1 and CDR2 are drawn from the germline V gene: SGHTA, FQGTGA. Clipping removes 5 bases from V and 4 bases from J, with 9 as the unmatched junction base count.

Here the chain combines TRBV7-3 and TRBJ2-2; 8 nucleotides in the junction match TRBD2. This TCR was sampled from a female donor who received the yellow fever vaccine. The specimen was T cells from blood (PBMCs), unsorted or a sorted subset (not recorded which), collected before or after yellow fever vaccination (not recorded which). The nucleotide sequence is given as TGTGCCAGCAGCCTACATAGCGGGGCGGGCACCGGGGAGCTGTTTTTT. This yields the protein CASSLHSGAGTGELFF.